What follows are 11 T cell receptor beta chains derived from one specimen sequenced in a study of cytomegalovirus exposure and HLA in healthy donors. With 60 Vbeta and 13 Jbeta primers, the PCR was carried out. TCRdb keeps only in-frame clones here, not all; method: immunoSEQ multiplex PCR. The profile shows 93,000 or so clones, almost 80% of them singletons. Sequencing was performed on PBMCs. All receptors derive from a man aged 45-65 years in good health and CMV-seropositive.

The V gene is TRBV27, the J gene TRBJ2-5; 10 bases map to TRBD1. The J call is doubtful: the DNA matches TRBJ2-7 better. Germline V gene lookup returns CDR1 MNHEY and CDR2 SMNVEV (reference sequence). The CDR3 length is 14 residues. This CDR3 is CASGRDRGPYEQYF. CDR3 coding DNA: TGTGCCAGCGGGAGGGACAGGGGTCCCTACGAGCAGTACTTC.

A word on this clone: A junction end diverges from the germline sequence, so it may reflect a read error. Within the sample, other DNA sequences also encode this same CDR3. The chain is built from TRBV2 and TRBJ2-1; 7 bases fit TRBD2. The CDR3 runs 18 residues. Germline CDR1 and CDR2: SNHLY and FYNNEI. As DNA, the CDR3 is TGTGCTAGCAGTGCTCGTATCGCTGGACTAGGTTCCTACAATGAGCAGTTCTTC. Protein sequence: CASSARIAGLGSYNEQFF.

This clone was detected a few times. The CDR3 protein is CASSMGGTSGSVGETQYF. The CDR3 DNA is TGTGCCAGTAGTATGGGGGGGACTAGCGGGAGTGTGGGAGAGACCCAGTACTTC. V usage is TRBV19 and J usage is TRBJ2-5; TRBD2 matches 14 bases. The germline V gene encodes CDR1 LNHDA and CDR2 SQIVND (reference sequence). With V trimmed by 3 bases and J by 4 bases, 10 bases remained unmatched. CDR3 length: 18 amino acids.

The CDR3 sequence: CASRGFRGNQPQHF. CDR3 in DNA: TGTGCCAGCAGAGGCTTCAGGGGCAATCAGCCCCAGCATTTT. The chain is built from TRBV7-2 and TRBJ1-5, with a possible D match to TRBD1 (5 bases). V was shortened by 6 bases and J by 2 bases, with 11 bases between the two germline ends. The CDR3 has 14 residues. Germline V gene data show CDR1 as SGHTA and CDR2 as FQGNSA.

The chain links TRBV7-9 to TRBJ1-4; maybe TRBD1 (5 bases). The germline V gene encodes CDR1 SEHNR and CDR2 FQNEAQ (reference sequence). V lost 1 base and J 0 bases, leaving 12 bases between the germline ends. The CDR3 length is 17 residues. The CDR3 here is CASSLGRGGATNEKLFF. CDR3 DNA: TGTGCCAGCAGCTTAGGCCGGGGGGGAGCAACTAATGAAAAACTGTTTTTT.

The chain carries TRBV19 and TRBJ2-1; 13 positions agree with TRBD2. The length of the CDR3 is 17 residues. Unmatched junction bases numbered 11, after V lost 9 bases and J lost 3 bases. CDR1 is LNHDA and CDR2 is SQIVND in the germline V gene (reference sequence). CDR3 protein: CASSRGTSGTSYNEQFF. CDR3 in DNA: TGTGCCAGCAGCAGAGGGACTAGCGGGACGAGCTACAATGAGCAGTTCTTC.

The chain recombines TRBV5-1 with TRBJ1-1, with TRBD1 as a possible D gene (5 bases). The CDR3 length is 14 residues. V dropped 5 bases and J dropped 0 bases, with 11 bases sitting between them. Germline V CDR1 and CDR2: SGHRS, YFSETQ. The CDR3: CASRWGLMNTEAFF. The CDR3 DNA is TGCGCCAGCAGATGGGGACTGATGAACACTGAAGCTTTCTTT. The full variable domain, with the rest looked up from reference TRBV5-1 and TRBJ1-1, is KAGVTQTPRYLIKTRGQQVTLSCSPISGHRSVSWYQQTPGQGLQFLFEYFSETQRNKGNFPGRFSGRQFSNSRSEMNVSTLELGDSALYLCASRWGLMNTEAFFGQGTRLTVV.

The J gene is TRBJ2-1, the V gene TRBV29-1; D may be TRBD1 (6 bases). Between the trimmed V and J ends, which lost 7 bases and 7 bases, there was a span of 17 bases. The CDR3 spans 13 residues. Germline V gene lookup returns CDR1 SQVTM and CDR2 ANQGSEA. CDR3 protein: CSAERGSGNEQFF. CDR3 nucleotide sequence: TGCAGCGCTGAGAGGGGGAGTGGTAATGAGCAGTTCTTC.

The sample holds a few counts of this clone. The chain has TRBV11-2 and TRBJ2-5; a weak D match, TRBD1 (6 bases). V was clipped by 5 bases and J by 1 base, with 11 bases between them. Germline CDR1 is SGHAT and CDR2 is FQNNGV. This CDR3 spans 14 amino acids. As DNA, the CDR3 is TGTGCCAGCAGCCGCGGACAGTTCCAAGAGACCCAGTACTTC. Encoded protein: CASSRGQFQETQYF.

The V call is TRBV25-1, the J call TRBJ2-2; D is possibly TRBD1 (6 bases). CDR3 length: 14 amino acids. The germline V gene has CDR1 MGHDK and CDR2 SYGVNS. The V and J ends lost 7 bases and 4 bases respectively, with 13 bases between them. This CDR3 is CASKWQGTTGELFF. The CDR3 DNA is TGTGCCAGCAAGTGGCAGGGGACCACCGGGGAGCTGTTTTTT.

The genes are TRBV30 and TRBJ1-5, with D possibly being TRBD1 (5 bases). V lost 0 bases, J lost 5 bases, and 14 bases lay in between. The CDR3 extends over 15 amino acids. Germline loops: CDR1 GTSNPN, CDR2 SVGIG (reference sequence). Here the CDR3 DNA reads TGTGCCTGGAGTGTGGGAGGGGCTACATATCAGCCCCAGCATTTT. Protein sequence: CAWSVGGATYQPQHF. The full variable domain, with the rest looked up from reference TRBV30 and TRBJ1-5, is SQTIHQWPATLVQPVGSPLSLECTVEGTSNPNLYWYRQAAGRGLQLLFYSVGIGQISSEVPQNLSASRPQDRQFILSSKKLLLSDSGFYLCAWSVGGATYQPQHFGDGTRLSIL.